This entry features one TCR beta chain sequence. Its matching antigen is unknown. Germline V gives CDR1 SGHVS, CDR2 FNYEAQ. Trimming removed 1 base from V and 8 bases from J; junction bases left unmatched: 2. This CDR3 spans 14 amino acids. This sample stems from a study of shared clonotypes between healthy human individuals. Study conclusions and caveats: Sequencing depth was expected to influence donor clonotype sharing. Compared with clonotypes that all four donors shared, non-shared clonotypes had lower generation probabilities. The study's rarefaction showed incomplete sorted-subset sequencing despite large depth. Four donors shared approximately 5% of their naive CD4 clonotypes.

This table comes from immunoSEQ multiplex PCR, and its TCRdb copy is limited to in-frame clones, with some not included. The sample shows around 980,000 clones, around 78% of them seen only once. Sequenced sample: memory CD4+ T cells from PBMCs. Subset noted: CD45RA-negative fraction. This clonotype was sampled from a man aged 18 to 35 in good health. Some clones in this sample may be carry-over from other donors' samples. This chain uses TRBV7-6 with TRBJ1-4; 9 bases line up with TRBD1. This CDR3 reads CASSLDRGREKLFF. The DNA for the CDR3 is TGTGCCAGCAGCTTAGACAGGGGGCGCGAAAAACTGTTTTTT. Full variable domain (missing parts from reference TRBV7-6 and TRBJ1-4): GAGVSQSPRYKVTKRGQDVALRCDPISGHVSLYWYRQALGQGPEFLTYFNYEAQQDKSGLPNDRFSAERPEGSISTLTIQRTEQRDSAMYRCASSLDRGREKLFFGSGTQLSVL.